This passage covers 26 T cell receptor beta chains from one sample sequenced in a study of blood T cell repertoires in COVID-19. Clones were sequenced by immunoSEQ multiplex PCR, and TCRdb holds only the in-frame ones, with some missing. The sample yields about 330,000 clones, roughly 87% seen once. The sample taken for sequencing was PBMCs or T cells enriched from blood (not recorded which). Every receptor here comes from a woman in her 30s who had recovered from COVID-19.

For the CDR3, the DNA is TGTGCCAGCAGCTTACGGCAGGGAACTCACGAGCAGTACTTC. Residues: CASSLRQGTHEQYF. The rearrangement joins TRBV7-2 to TRBJ2-7; a possible D gene is TRBD1 (5 bases). CDR1 SGHTA and CDR2 FQGNSA come from the germline V gene. The V end lost 2 bases, the J end lost 5 bases, and 13 bases lay between the germline ends. This CDR3 spans 14 amino acids. Full variable domain (missing parts from reference TRBV7-2 and TRBJ2-7): GAGVSQSPSNKVTEKGKDVELRCDPISGHTALYWYRQSLGQGLEFLIYFQGNSAPDKSGLPSDRFSAERTGGSVSTLTIQRTQQEDSAVYLCASSLRQGTHEQYFGPGTRLTVT.

The chain carries TRBV9 and TRBJ2-2; D remains unclear. The CDR3 has 14 amino acids. Germline CDR1 SGDLS, CDR2 YYNGEE. V was shortened by 4 bases and J by 1 base, with 8 bases between the two germline ends. CDR3 bases: TGTGCCAGCAGCACACAACAGAACACCGGGGAGCTGTTTTTT. Protein sequence: CASSTQQNTGELFF.

This chain links TRBV2 with TRBJ2-1; TRBD1 matches 8 bases. V lost 8 bases to trimming and J lost 4 bases; unmatched junction nucleotides: 10. The CDR3 is made up of 15 amino acids. The V gene's germline CDR1 is SNHLY and CDR2 FYNNEI. The CDR3 nucleotides read TGTGCCAGCGGGAGAACAGGGGGAGATTACAATGAGCAGTTCTTC. It codes for CASGRTGGDYNEQFF. Variable domain in full (rest from reference TRBV2 and TRBJ2-1): EPEVTQTPSHQVTQMGQEVILRCVPISNHLYFYWYRQILGQKVEFLVSFYNNEISEKSEIFDDQFSVERPDGSNFTLKIRSTKLEDSAMYFCASGRTGGDYNEQFFGPGTRLTVL.

The chain joins TRBV10-3 to TRBJ2-5, with D possibly being TRBD1 (6 bases). Germline V lookup: CDR1 ENHRY, CDR2 SYGVKD. This CDR3 has 14 amino acids. V was clipped by 4 bases and J by 2 bases, with 11 bases between them. The CDR3 region is CAISVARGQETQYF. The CDR3 DNA sequence: TGTGCCATCAGTGTCGCCAGGGGACAAGAGACCCAGTACTTC.

This sequence joins TRBV6-5 and TRBJ1-1; D ambiguous. With 7 bases removed from V and 1 base from J, the gap between germline ends came to 7 bases. Germline CDR1 reads MNHEY; CDR2 reads SVGAGI. CDR3 length: 12 residues. This CDR3 is CASTLGNTEAFF. For the CDR3, the DNA is TGTGCCAGCACCCTCGGGAACACTGAAGCTTTCTTT.

The V call is TRBV7-8, the J call TRBJ1-2; tentatively, D is TRBD1 (6 bases). V lost 4 bases to trimming and J lost 3 bases, with 12 bases between them. Germline V gives CDR1 SGHVS, CDR2 FQNEAQ. This CDR3 has 14 amino acids. CDR3 loop: CASSSSQGHYGYTF. CDR3 bases: TGTGCCAGCAGCTCTTCCCAGGGGCACTATGGCTACACCTTC.

The chain carries TRBV6-2 or TRBV6-3 and TRBJ2-3; TRBD2 matches at 8 bases. V gave up 8 bases and J gave up 0 bases; unmatched junction bases: 10. The CDR3 length is 16 residues. Germline CDR1 is MNHEY and CDR2 is SVGEGT. The CDR3 loop reads CASGPGGGTSTDTQYF. CDR3 bases: TGTGCCAGCGGCCCCGGGGGGGGGACTAGCACAGATACGCAGTATTTT.

The V gene is TRBV19, the J gene TRBJ1-3; maybe TRBD1 (5 bases). This CDR3 contains 14 residues. V was trimmed by 7 bases and J by 6 bases, leaving 16 bases between them. CDR1 is LNHDA and CDR2 is SQIVND in the germline V gene (reference sequence). In nucleotides, the CDR3 is TGTGCCAGTAAGGGGCCGGACGAACCAAACACCATATATTTT. It yields the protein CASKGPDEPNTIYF.

This clone was picked up a small number of times. This chain links TRBV27 with TRBJ1-5, with D hard to call. The V end was cut by 3 bases, the J end by 9 bases, with 18 bases between. From germline, CDR1 is MNHEY and CDR2 SMNVEV (reference sequence). The CDR3 has 15 residues. The CDR3 region is CASSLSGQAFGPQHF. The CDR3 coding sequence is TGTGCCAGCAGTTTGTCCGGTCAGGCGTTTGGGCCCCAGCATTTT.

The chain carries TRBV30 and TRBJ2-3, with TRBD1 matching 7 bases. Losses at the gene ends were 6 bases for V and 3 bases for J; bases not matched to a gene: 9. The CDR3 is 14 residues long. CDR1 and CDR2 (germline): GTSNPN, SVGIG (reference sequence). This chain's CDR3 is CACTTGVGTDTQYF. CDR3 sequence (DNA): TGTGCCTGCACCACAGGGGTCGGGACAGATACGCAGTATTTT.

The rearrangement uses TRBV5-8 and TRBJ1-1, with TRBD1 as a possible D gene (6 bases). This CDR3 comprises 15 residues. The germline gives CDR1 SGHTS, CDR2 YDEGEE. Trimming took off 0 bases at V and 3 bases at J, with 12 bases between the two ends. The CDR3: CASSLVWGLYTEAFF. CDR3 DNA sequence: TGTGCCAGCAGCTTGGTATGGGGGCTGTACACTGAAGCTTTCTTT.

This chain uses TRBV6-5 with TRBJ1-3, with D maybe TRBD1 (6 bases). The V gene lost 4 bases and the J gene lost 0 bases, with 10 bases spanning the gap. The CDR3 covers 15 residues. CDR1 is MNHEY, CDR2 SVGAGI, per germline. This CDR3 reads CASSFGQSSGNTIYF. CDR3 sequence (DNA): TGTGCCAGCAGTTTTGGACAGAGCTCTGGAAACACCATATATTTT.

The rearrangement links TRBV3-1 (or the pseudogene TRBV3-2) to TRBJ2-1; tentatively, D is TRBD2 (7 bases). This CDR3 comprises 18 residues. From germline, CDR1 is LGHDT and CDR2 YNNKEL (reference sequence). The V gene lost 4 bases and the J gene lost 3 bases, with 22 bases spanning the gap. CDR3: CASSPSVGAGALYNEQFF. CDR3 in DNA: TGTGCCAGCAGCCCCTCAGTCGGCGCGGGGGCCCTCTACAATGAGCAGTTCTTC.

V gene TRBV30 combines with J gene TRBJ1-4, with D tentatively TRBD1 (6 bases). Germline lookup yields CDR1 GTSNPN and CDR2 SVGIG (reference sequence). Trimming left V 4 bases short and J 8 bases short, with 26 bases between. CDR3 length equals 17 residues. The CDR3 spells CAWNPQGWEAKGEKLFF. The CDR3 DNA is TGTGCCTGGAACCCCCAGGGGTGGGAAGCAAAGGGGGAAAAACTGTTTTTT.

This chain joins TRBV5-1 and TRBJ2-7; 9 nucleotides line up with TRBD1. The length of the CDR3 is 14 residues. V lost 1 base, J lost 3 bases, and 2 bases stayed unmatched. CDR1 is SGHRS and CDR2 is YFSETQ in the germline V gene. The CDR3 coding sequence is TGCGCCAGCAGCTTGTGGGACAGGGTCTACGAGCAGTACTTC. Translation gives CASSLWDRVYEQYF.

This clone was picked up one time. The chain carries TRBV5-4 and TRBJ2-3, with 10 nucleotides matching TRBD1. This CDR3 has 16 amino acids. V lost 4 bases and J lost 2; bases outside the gene matches: 7. The germline gives CDR1 SGHNT, CDR2 YYREEE (reference sequence). CDR3 in amino acids: CASSPTGGMSTDTQYF. DNA of the CDR3: TGTGCCAGCAGCCCGACAGGGGGCATGTCCACAGATACGCAGTATTTT.

This clone was found once. CDR3 amino acids: CASSLARTEETQYF. The CDR3 DNA sequence: TGCGCCAGCAGCTTGGCCCGGACAGAAGAGACCCAGTACTTC. This chain links TRBV5-1 with TRBJ2-5; weak D call: TRBD1 (6 bases). V gave up 0 bases and J gave up 3 bases, with 9 bases separating them. Germline V gives CDR1 SGHRS, CDR2 YFSETQ. The CDR3 extends over 14 amino acids.

The V and J genes are TRBV28 and TRBJ2-1, with 7 nucleotides matching TRBD1. Germline CDR1 and CDR2: MDHEN and SYDVKM. V gave up 5 bases and J gave up 0 bases; unmatched junction bases: 7. The CDR3 covers 16 residues. The CDR3 loop reads CASSRSGTASYNEQFF. CDR3 nucleotides: TGTGCCAGCAGTCGATCCGGGACAGCCTCCTACAATGAGCAGTTCTTC.

This clone was picked up one time. The chain recombines TRBV2 with TRBJ1-1, with D hard to call. Germline loops: CDR1 SNHLY, CDR2 FYNNEI. V gave up 2 bases and J gave up 1 base, with 14 bases separating them. This CDR3 is built from 16 residues. The CDR3 is CASSEIVPGKNTEAFF. The DNA of the CDR3 is TGTGCCAGCAGTGAAATTGTTCCGGGAAAGAACACTGAAGCTTTCTTT. The full variable domain, rest sourced from reference TRBV2 and TRBJ1-1, is EPEVTQTPSHQVTQMGQEVILRCVPISNHLYFYWYRQILGQKVEFLVSFYNNEISEKSEIFDDQFSVERPDGSNFTLKIRSTKLEDSAMYFCASSEIVPGKNTEAFFGQGTRLTVV.

V is TRBV20-1 and J is TRBJ2-5; a possible D gene is TRBD1 (6 bases). V was trimmed by 3 bases and J by 1 base, leaving 9 bases between them. CDR3 length: 13 amino acids. CDR1 DFQATT and CDR2 SNEGSKA come from the germline V gene (reference sequence). The CDR3 here is CSASWTAQETQYF. In DNA form, the CDR3 reads TGCAGTGCTAGTTGGACAGCCCAAGAGACCCAGTACTTC.

The rearrangement uses TRBV6-5 and TRBJ1-2; tentatively, D is TRBD1 (6 bases). The germline V and J ends were trimmed by 6 bases and 2 bases, with 13 bases remaining between them. The CDR3 spans 14 residues. Germline V gives CDR1 MNHEY, CDR2 SVGAGI. In DNA form, the CDR3 reads TGTGCCAGCAGGAGGACGGACAGCAACTATGGCTACACCTTC. Translation gives CASRRTDSNYGYTF.

This sequence joins TRBV27 and TRBJ2-5; D remains unclear. V was cut by 6 bases and J by 1 base, with 15 bases left in between. The CDR3 has 15 residues. Germline loops: CDR1 MNHEY, CDR2 SMNVEV (reference sequence). For the CDR3, the DNA is TGTGCCAGCAGCCATAGAAAGGAGTTCCAAGAGACCCAGTACTTC. It specifies CASSHRKEFQETQYF.

V gene TRBV2 combines with J gene TRBJ2-2, with 7 bases lining up with TRBD1. J was trimmed by 7 bases and V by 0 bases; bases with no gene match: 5. Germline V gives CDR1 SNHLY, CDR2 FYNNEI. CDR3 size: 15 residues. The CDR3: CASSEATGSSGELFF. The CDR3, as DNA: TGTGCCAGCAGTGAAGCGACAGGGTCCAGCGGGGAGCTGTTTTTT.

This clone was seen more than once but under ten times. This chain joins TRBV19 and TRBJ2-2, with D maybe TRBD1 (6 bases). Germline lookup yields CDR1 LNHDA and CDR2 SQIVND (reference sequence). With 7 bases removed from V and 6 bases from J, the gap between germline ends came to 18 bases. This CDR3 is built from 15 residues. CDR3 amino acids: CASTVPGRGAGELFF. The CDR3 DNA reads as TGTGCCAGTACCGTCCCGGGCAGGGGCGCCGGGGAGCTGTTTTTT.

This clone has a handful of counts. The chain recombines TRBV11-2 with TRBJ2-2; weak D call: TRBD2 (6 bases). Germline V gives CDR1 SGHAT, CDR2 FQNNGV. The CDR3 contains 19 residues. V was cut by 4 bases and J by 4 bases, with 25 bases left in between. CDR3 nucleotides: TGTGCCAGCAGCTCCCGTGAACACGGAGGGGCTGGGAGCACCGGGGAGCTGTTTTTT. As protein: CASSSREHGGAGSTGELFF.

The chain couples TRBV11-2 to TRBJ2-2; D is undetermined. Germline CDR1 is SGHAT and CDR2 is FQNNGV. The CDR3 extends over 13 amino acids. The V and J ends lost 5 bases and 4 bases respectively, with 8 bases between them. Written as DNA, the CDR3 is TGTGCCAGCAGCCAGGCCCCCACCGGGGAGCTGTTTTTT. Translation gives CASSQAPTGELFF.